The clone carrying this T cell receptor beta chain was counted a few times. The target antigen is unknown. This sample was taken from a study of blood T cells in healthy people across ages. V dropped 2 bases and J dropped 7; count of bases not matched to a gene: 16. Germline V gives CDR1 SGHTA, CDR2 FQGNSA. The CDR3 runs 18 residues. Together with a sample-barcoded 5' primer, a J-beta primer mix was included in a second PCR lasting about 6 to 12 cycles. TCRdb reanalysed the 5' RACE reads using MiXCR and keeps one entry per CDR3 protein. The sample lists about 900,000 distinct CDR3 sequences; around 46% were seen once. Study observations and caveats: Among T cells, TCR beta diversity per million cells dropped roughly linearly as age rose. Bulk PBMC profiling left naive and antigen-experienced comparisons inconclusive.

The clonotype was recovered from a man aged 25-45 years in good health. The genes are TRBV7-2 and TRBJ2-3, with 9 bases fitting TRBD1. What was sequenced was blood. The CDR3 spells CASSLPVQGASALYTQYF. The CDR3 region has the DNA TGTGCCAGCAGCTTACCCGTACAGGGGGCATCTGCATTATATACGCAGTATTTT.